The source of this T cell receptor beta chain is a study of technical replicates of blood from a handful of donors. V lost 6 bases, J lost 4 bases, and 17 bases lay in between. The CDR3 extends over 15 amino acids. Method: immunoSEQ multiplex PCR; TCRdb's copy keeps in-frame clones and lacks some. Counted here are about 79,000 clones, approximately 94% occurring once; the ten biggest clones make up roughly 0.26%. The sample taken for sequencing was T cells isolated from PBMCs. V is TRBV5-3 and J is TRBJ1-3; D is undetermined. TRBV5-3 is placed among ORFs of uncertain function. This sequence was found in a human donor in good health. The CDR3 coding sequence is TGTGCCAGAACCGGGGAGAGGGATTCCGGAAACACCATATATTTT. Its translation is CARTGERDSGNTIYF.